The rows below give T cell receptor beta chains drawn from one sample of a study of T cells in narcolepsy. Using immunoSEQ multiplex PCR, the repertoire was profiled, and TCRdb retains in-frame clones only, with some absent. The data hold around 30,000 clones, with around four fifths observed a single time. The specimen sequenced was CD45RA- memory CD4+ T cells from PBMCs. All receptors come from a human donor with narcolepsy. Each CDR3 is given with its conserved first and last residue.

V gene	CDR3 protein
TRBV7-6	CASSQLAGGSYNEQFF
TRBV7-2	CASSLDPGAANTGELFF
TRBV7-8	CASSLLGRAGNEQFF
TRBV5-4	CASSLLIWGTIDTIYF
TRBV18	CASSLGTGELYGYTF
TRBV25-1	CASSVGGTGAGKAFF
TRBV14	CASSQEVGVRGGYTF
TRBV7-2	CASSFRLAGGLSTDTQYF
TRBV5-1	CASSLDRGTRTEAFF
TRBV4-2	CASSQGRGGIYEQFF
TRBV5-1	CASSLWTAEETQYF
TRBV25-1	CASSELWPVYGYTF
TRBV14	CASSHYSTARNTEAFF
TRBV6-1	CASSEAGTGLYEQYF
TRBV6-5	CASSPQRETQYF
TRBV9	CASSVTEETQYF
TRBV4-2	CASSLQRGGDNTGELFF
TRBV10-3	CAISGSGGDYGYTF
TRBV6-4	CASSPGGDSPLHF
TRBV19	CASSARQAGEKLFF
TRBV7-3	CASSSQGSGYNEQFF
TRBV5-5	CASSLAGDSNQPQHF
TRBV6-5	CASARQGRGTEAFF
TRBV9	CASSPGGDRDDYGYTF
TRBV7-2	CASSLGALLQGRNTGELFF
TRBV9	CASSPGAGSGGLSYEQYF
TRBV30	CAWTRGDGADTQYF
TRBV10-3	CAISRDRDQPQHF
TRBV14	CASSQGGTPTEGYTF
TRBV7-8	CARGDLGETQYF
TRBV4-3	CASSQVPGETQYF
TRBV7-8	CASSSSGGVYEQYF
TRBV18	CASSPAAASTGELFF
TRBV21-1	CASSSKRGTSGGFSSYEQYF
TRBV14	CASSPAGRNTEAFF
TRBV5-6	CASSSDRGNYGYTF
TRBV7-2	CASSFRDRVGEQFF
TRBV14	CASSQPLGGELFF
TRBV5-1	CASSLLTGGFLNTEAFF
TRBV11-2	CASSKLGGNYGYTF
TRBV6-6	CASSRDSYNSPLHF
TRBV19	CASRGQYF
TRBV25-1	CASREGGTEAFF
TRBV5-1	CASSFSTGHSYEQYF
TRBV7-7	CASSTGRGPGNTIYF
TRBV5-4	CASSLRSLNTEAFF
TRBV11-3	CASSMNRDEQFF
TRBV2	CASIPGQGIGEQYF
TRBV19	CASSYGIPGQGEGDTQYF
TRBV7-6	CASSLALIQETQYF
TRBV19	CASSIGTGGTFSGANVLTF